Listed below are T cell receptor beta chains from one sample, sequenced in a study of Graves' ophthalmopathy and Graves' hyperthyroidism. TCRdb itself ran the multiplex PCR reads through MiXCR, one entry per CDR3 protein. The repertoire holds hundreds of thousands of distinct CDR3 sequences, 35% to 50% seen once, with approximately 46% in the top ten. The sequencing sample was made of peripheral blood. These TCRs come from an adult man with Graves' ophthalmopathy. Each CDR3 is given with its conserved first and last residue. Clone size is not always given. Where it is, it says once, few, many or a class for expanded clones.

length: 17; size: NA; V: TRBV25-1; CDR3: CASSEPHTGGDVYGYTF
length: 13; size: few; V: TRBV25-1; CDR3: CASSLADNNEQYF
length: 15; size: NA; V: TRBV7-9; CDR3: CASSVTGGIEETQYF
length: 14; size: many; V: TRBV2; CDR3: CASRGTGSFHEQYF
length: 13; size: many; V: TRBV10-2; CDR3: CASSDRFSYEQYF
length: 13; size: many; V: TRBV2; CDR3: CASSGEDNTEAFF
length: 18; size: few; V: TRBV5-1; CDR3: CASLNRSHWGLYNSPLHF
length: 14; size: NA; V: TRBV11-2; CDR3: CASSIGLTNEKLFF
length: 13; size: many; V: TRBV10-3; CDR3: CAISEGQEETQYF
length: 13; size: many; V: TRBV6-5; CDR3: CASRQGSSYEQYF
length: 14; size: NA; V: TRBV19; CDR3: CASSMAGGGQPQYF
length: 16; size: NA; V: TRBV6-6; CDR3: CASSYLSTGRYTEAFF
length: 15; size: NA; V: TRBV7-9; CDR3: CASSTPGTLDREQYF
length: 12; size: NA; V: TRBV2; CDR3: CASRLVSDTQYF
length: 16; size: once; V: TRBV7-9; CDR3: CASSFYLGRLEYEQYF
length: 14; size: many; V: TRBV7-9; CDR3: CASSLTGDNSPLHF
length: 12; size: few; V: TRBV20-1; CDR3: CSASIRGDTQYF
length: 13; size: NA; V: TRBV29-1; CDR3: CSEMGPGADEQYF
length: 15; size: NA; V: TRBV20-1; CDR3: CSASTLAGVRDEQYF
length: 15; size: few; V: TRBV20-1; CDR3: CSARDGGDGGTEAFF
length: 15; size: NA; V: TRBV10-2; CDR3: CASSPTRTGPNEQFF
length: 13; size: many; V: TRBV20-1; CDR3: CSASQAGLTEAFF
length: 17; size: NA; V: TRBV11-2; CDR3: CASSSEFPGSVSYEQYF
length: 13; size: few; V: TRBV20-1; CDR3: CSVRSGQDQPQHF
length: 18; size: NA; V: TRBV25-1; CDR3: CASSPFSGTGGSGYGYTF
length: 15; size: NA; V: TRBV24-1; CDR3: CATSDSSGGVYEQYF